Described below is a single T cell receptor (beta chain) sequence and its context. Its specificity is not known. J lost 3 bases, V lost 4 bases, and 7 bases had no gene match. There are 16 residues in the CDR3. In germline, CDR1 is WSHSY, CDR2 SAAADI. The table came from immunoSEQ multiplex PCR; TCRdb's copy has only in-frame clones and leaves some out. The sample consists of about 74,000 clones, 94% of them appearing once. This entry belongs to a study of cytomegalovirus exposure and HLA in healthy donors. Study background: The roughly 670 first-cohort repertoires shared a platform with the 130 or so validation repertoires, as reported in a later analysis. Findings and limits, study-wide: Subsequent analysis found a tendency for first-cohort TCR clusters to co-occur within the approximately 130 validation repertoires. The study labeled roughly 160 TCR beta chains cytomegalovirus-associated. Rarity marked most TCR sequences, yet some public TCRs occurred in many donors.

This receptor was obtained from a man younger than 35 in good health and CMV-seropositive. The sequencing sample was made of PBMCs. The chain combines TRBV10-2 with TRBJ2-2; 8 nucleotides match TRBD1. The DNA of the CDR3 is TGCGCCAGCAGTGGCTTGAGACAGGGGTACACCGGGGAGCTGTTTTTT. It is translated as CASSGLRQGYTGELFF.